Listed below are T cell receptor beta chains from one sample, sequenced in a study of cytomegalovirus exposure and HLA in healthy donors. TCRdb's copy holds only in-frame clones and misses some; the assay was immunoSEQ multiplex PCR. Its clone listing holds 130,000 or so clones. What was sequenced was PBMCs. Receptor source: a woman aged 40 to 50 in good health and CMV-seronegative. Each CDR3 is given with its conserved first and last residue. Each record gives: J gene, V gene, D gene, CDR3 DNA, CDR3 protein. The D gene is left open where the match is weak.

J gene: TRBJ1-1
V gene: TRBV5-1
D gene: TRBD1
CDR3 DNA: TGCGCCAGCAGCGTATACAGGGGGGGCACTGAAGCTTTCTTT
CDR3 protein: CASSVYRGGTEAFF

J gene: TRBJ2-2
V gene: TRBV15
D gene: TRBD1
CDR3 DNA: TGTGCCACCAGCAGAAAAATTACCGGGACAGGAGGTACCGGGGAGCTGTTTTTT
CDR3 protein: CATSRKITGTGGTGELFF

J gene: TRBJ2-7
V gene: TRBV7-9
D gene: -
CDR3 DNA: TGTGCCAGCAGCCGTACCGGGAACTTCTTTGGGGAGCAGTACTTC
CDR3 protein: CASSRTGNFFGEQYF

J gene: TRBJ2-3
V gene: TRBV9
D gene: TRBD2
CDR3 DNA: TGTGCCAGCAGCGTAGACCCAGCGGGGGCAACAGATACGCAGTATTTT
CDR3 protein: CASSVDPAGATDTQYF

J gene: TRBJ2-5
V gene: TRBV6-6
D gene: TRBD2
CDR3 DNA: TGTGCCAGCACCCCCAGACTAGCGGGGGGGGTGGAGACCCAGTACTTC
CDR3 protein: CASTPRLAGGVETQYF

J gene: TRBJ2-2
V gene: TRBV5-1
D gene: TRBD1
CDR3 DNA: TGCGCCAGCAGCTTGAGTCAGGGGGACACCGGGGAGCTGTTTTTT
CDR3 protein: CASSLSQGDTGELFF

J gene: TRBJ1-3
V gene: TRBV7-2
D gene: -
CDR3 DNA: TGTGCCAGCAGCCCACATGGAAACACCATATATTTT
CDR3 protein: CASSPHGNTIYF

J gene: TRBJ2-2
V gene: TRBV4-2
D gene: -
CDR3 DNA: TGTGCCAGCAGCCAAGACACAGCCGGGGAGCTGTTTTTT
CDR3 protein: CASSQDTAGELFF

J gene: TRBJ2-7
V gene: TRBV2
D gene: TRBD2
CDR3 DNA: TGTGCCAGCAGTGAAGCGGTGTGGGAGGGTTACACTTACGAGCAGTACTTC
CDR3 protein: CASSEAVWEGYTYEQYF

J gene: TRBJ1-1
V gene: TRBV11-1
D gene: -
CDR3 DNA: TGTGCCAGCAGCTTAGAATCCGGGGTGAACACTGAAGCTTTCTTT
CDR3 protein: CASSLESGVNTEAFF

J gene: TRBJ2-5
V gene: TRBV7-2
D gene: TRBD1
CDR3 DNA: TGTGCCAGCAGCCCCCCCGGACAGGGCGGGGAGACCCAGTACTTC
CDR3 protein: CASSPPGQGGETQYF

J gene: TRBJ1-1
V gene: TRBV7-2
D gene: -
CDR3 DNA: TGTGCCAGCAGCGCACCGGTGAACACTGAAGCTTTCTTT
CDR3 protein: CASSAPVNTEAFF

J gene: TRBJ2-7
V gene: TRBV29-1
D gene: -
CDR3 DNA: TGCAGCGTTTGCGAACAGACGTTGACCTACGAGCAGTACTTC
CDR3 protein: CSVCEQTLTYEQYF

J gene: TRBJ2-2
V gene: TRBV19
D gene: TRBD2
CDR3 DNA: TGTGCCAGTAGCCTCGGGACTAGCGGAGGGGAGCTGTTTTTT
CDR3 protein: CASSLGTSGGELFF

J gene: TRBJ1-2
V gene: TRBV7-2
D gene: TRBD1
CDR3 DNA: TGTGCCAGCAGCTTCGGGACAGGGGCCGGCTACACCTTC
CDR3 protein: CASSFGTGAGYTF

J gene: TRBJ1-6
V gene: TRBV5-1
D gene: -
CDR3 DNA: TGCGCCAGCAGCTTGGCGCGACGGAGGAGTTCACCCCTCCACTTT
CDR3 protein: CASSLARRRSSPLHF

J gene: TRBJ2-5
V gene: TRBV7-2
D gene: -
CDR3 DNA: TGTGCCAGCAGTTGGAGGGTTCAAGAGACCCAGTACTTC
CDR3 protein: CASSWRVQETQYF

J gene: TRBJ1-1
V gene: TRBV28
D gene: TRBD1
CDR3 DNA: TGTGCCAGCACCAGACAGGGGCGGTCTGAAGCTTTCTTT
CDR3 protein: CASTRQGRSEAFF

J gene: TRBJ1-2
V gene: TRBV29-1
D gene: -
CDR3 DNA: TGCAGCGTTGAAGCCACCATGGGGAGTGGCTACACCTTC
CDR3 protein: CSVEATMGSGYTF

J gene: TRBJ1-2
V gene: TRBV9
D gene: -
CDR3 DNA: TGTGCCAGCAGCGTGACAGGACGGTATGGCTACACCTTC
CDR3 protein: CASSVTGRYGYTF

J gene: TRBJ1-2
V gene: TRBV27
D gene: -
CDR3 DNA: TGTGCCAGCAATCCATACCCACTTAACTATGGCTACACCTTC
CDR3 protein: CASNPYPLNYGYTF

J gene: TRBJ1-2
V gene: TRBV7-2
D gene: TRBD1
CDR3 DNA: TGTGCCAGCAGCTTAGGGGGACAGCGTTTCTTC
CDR3 protein: CASSLGGQRFF

J gene: TRBJ1-2
V gene: TRBV7-2
D gene: TRBD1
CDR3 DNA: TGTGCCAGCAGCTCCGGACAGGGGATAAACTATGGCTACACCTTC
CDR3 protein: CASSSGQGINYGYTF

J gene: TRBJ2-2
V gene: TRBV5-4
D gene: TRBD1
CDR3 DNA: TGTGCCAGCAGCTTAAAGACAGGGTATCCCGGGGAGCTGTTTTTT
CDR3 protein: CASSLKTGYPGELFF

J gene: TRBJ2-2
V gene: TRBV5-1
D gene: TRBD1
CDR3 DNA: TGCGCCAGCAGCTTCGGACAGGGGACCACCGGGGAGCTGTTTTTT
CDR3 protein: CASSFGQGTTGELFF

J gene: TRBJ1-1
V gene: TRBV19
D gene: TRBD1
CDR3 DNA: TGTGCCAGTAGGCCCAGGGGGGAGACTGAAGCTTTCTTT
CDR3 protein: CASRPRGETEAFF

J gene: TRBJ2-7
V gene: TRBV15
D gene: -
CDR3 DNA: TGTGCCACCAGCAGAGGCGCCTACGAGCAGTACTTC
CDR3 protein: CATSRGAYEQYF

J gene: TRBJ1-2
V gene: TRBV7-2
D gene: -
CDR3 DNA: TGTGCCAGCAGCCGGGGACTCGGAGGCTACACCTTC
CDR3 protein: CASSRGLGGYTF

J gene: TRBJ2-1
V gene: TRBV7-3
D gene: -
CDR3 DNA: TGTGCCAGCAGCTTAACGGCAGCCTACAATGAGCAGTTCTTC
CDR3 protein: CASSLTAAYNEQFF

J gene: TRBJ2-7
V gene: TRBV4-2
D gene: TRBD2
CDR3 DNA: TGTGCCAGCAAGACTAGCGGGGCCCACGAGCAGTACTTC
CDR3 protein: CASKTSGAHEQYF

J gene: TRBJ1-2
V gene: TRBV4-3
D gene: -
CDR3 DNA: TGCGCCAGCAGCCAAGATGAGGGTGGGGAAGGCTACACCTTC
CDR3 protein: CASSQDEGGEGYTF

J gene: TRBJ1-2
V gene: TRBV27
D gene: TRBD1
CDR3 DNA: TGTGCCAGCAGTATAGGACAGGGGTGGAACTATGGCTACACCTTC
CDR3 protein: CASSIGQGWNYGYTF